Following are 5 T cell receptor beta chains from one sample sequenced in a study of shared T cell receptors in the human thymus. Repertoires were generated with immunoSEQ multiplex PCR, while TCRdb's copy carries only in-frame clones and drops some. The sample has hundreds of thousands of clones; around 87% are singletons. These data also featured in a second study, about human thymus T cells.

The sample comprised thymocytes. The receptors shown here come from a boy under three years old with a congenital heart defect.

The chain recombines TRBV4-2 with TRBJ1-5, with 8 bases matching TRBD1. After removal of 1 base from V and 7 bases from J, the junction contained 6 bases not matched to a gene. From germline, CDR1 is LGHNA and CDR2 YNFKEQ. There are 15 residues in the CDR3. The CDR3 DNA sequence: TGTGCCAGCAGCCAAGCAGGGGGCGCAGGGCAGCCCCAGCATTTT. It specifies CASSQAGGAGQPQHF.

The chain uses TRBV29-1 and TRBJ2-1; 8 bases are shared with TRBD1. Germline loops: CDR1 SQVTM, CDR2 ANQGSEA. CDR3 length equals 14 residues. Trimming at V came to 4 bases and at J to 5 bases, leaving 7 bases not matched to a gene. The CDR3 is CSVGFGDRNNEQFF. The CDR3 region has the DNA TGCAGCGTTGGTTTTGGGGACAGGAACAATGAGCAGTTCTTC.

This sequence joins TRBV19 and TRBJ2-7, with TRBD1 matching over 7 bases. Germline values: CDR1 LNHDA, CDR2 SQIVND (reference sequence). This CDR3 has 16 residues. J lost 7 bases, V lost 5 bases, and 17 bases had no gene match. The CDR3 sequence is CASSPKPTGPYGEQYF. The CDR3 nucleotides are TGTGCCAGTAGTCCAAAGCCGACAGGGCCATACGGTGAGCAGTACTTC.

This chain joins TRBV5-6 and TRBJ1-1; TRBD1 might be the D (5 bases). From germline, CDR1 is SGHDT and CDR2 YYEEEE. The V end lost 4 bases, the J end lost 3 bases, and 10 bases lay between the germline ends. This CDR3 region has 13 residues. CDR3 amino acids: CASSIREDTEAFF. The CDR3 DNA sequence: TGTGCCAGCAGCATCAGGGAGGACACTGAAGCTTTCTTT. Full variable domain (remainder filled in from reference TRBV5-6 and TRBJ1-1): DAGVTQSPTHLIKTRGQQVTLRCSPKSGHDTVSWYQQALGQGPQFIFQYYEEEERQRGNFPDRFSGHQFPNYSSELNVNALLLGDSALYLCASSIREDTEAFFGQGTRLTVV.

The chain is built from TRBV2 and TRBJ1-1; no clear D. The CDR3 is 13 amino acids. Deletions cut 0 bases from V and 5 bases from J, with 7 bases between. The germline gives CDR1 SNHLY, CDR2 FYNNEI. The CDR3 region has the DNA TGTGCCAGCAGTGAAGCGAGGGCGACTGAAGCTTTCTTT. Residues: CASSEARATEAFF.